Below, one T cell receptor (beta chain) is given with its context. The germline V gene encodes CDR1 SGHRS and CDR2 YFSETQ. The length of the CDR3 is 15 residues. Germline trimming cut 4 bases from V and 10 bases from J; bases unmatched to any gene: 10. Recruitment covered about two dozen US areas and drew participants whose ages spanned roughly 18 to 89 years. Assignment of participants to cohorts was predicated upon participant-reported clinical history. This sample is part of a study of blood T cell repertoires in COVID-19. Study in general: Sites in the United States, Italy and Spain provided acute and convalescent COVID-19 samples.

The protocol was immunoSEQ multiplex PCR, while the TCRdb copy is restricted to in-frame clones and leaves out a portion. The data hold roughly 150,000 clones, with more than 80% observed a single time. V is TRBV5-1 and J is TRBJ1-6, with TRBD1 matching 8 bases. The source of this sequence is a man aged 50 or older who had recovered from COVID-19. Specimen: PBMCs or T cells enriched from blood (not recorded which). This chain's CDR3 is CASSLDGQGNSPLHF. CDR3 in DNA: TGCGCCAGCAGCCTGGACGGACAGGGTAACTCACCCCTCCACTTT. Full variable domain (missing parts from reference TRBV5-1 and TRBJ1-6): KAGVTQTPRYLIKTRGQQVTLSCSPISGHRSVSWYQQTPGQGLQFLFEYFSETQRNKGNFPGRFSGRQFSNSRSEMNVSTLELGDSALYLCASSLDGQGNSPLHFGNGTRLTVT.